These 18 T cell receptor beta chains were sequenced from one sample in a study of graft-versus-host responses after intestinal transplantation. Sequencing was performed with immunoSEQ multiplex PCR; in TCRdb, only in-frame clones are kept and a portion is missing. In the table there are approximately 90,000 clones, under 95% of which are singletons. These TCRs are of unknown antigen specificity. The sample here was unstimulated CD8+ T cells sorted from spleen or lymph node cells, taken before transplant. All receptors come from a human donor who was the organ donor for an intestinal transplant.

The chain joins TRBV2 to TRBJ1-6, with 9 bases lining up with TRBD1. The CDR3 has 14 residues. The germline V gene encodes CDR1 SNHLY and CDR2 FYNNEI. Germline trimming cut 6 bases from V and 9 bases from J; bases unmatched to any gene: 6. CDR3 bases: TGTGCCAGCAGACTCCGGGACAGGGTTTCACCCCTCCACTTT. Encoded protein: CASRLRDRVSPLHF.

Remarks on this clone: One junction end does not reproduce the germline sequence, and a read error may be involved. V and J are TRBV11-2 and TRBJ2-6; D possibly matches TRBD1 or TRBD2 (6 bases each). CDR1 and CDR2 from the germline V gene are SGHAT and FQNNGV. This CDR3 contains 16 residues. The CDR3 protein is CAGSLTGTLGANVLTF. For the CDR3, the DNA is TGTGCCGGCAGTCTAACAGGGACTTTGGGGGCCAACGTCCTGACTTTC.

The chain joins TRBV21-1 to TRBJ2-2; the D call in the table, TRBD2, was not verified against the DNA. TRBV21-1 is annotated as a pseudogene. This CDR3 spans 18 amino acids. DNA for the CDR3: TGTGCCAGCAGCACGGAGGGCGGTAGCGGAGAATACACCGGGGAGCTGTTTTTT. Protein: CASSTEGGSGEYTGELFF.

The CDR3 coding sequence is TGTGCCAGCAGCTTTGCCGCCGGGACAGCGCCTTACGAGCAGTACTTC. It codes for CASSFAAGTAPYEQYF. This sequence joins TRBV7-6 and TRBJ2-7, with 7 bases fitting TRBD1. CDR3 size: 16 residues. The J segment lost 4 bases and the V segment lost 3 bases, leaving 12 bases of the junction unmatched. Looked up from germline, CDR1 is SGHVS and CDR2 is FNYEAQ. Supplemented by reference TRBV7-6 and TRBJ2-7, the full variable domain reads GAGVSQSPRYKVTKRGQDVALRCDPISGHVSLYWYRQALGQGPEFLTYFNYEAQQDKSGLPNDRFSAERPEGSISTLTIQRTEQRDSAMYRCASSFAAGTAPYEQYFGPGTRLTVT.

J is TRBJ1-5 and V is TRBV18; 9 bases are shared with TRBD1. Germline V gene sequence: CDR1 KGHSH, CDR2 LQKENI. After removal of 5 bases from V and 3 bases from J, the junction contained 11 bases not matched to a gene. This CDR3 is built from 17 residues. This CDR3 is CASSRHHGQGLNQPQHF. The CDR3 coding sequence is TGTGCCAGCTCAAGGCACCACGGACAGGGGCTCAATCAGCCCCAGCATTTT.

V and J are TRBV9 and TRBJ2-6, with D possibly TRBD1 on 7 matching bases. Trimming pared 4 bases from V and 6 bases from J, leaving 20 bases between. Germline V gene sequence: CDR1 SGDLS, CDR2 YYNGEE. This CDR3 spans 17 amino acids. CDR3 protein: CASSLRDSRKEANVLTF. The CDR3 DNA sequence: TGTGCCAGCAGCTTGCGGGACAGCCGGAAAGAGGCCAACGTCCTGACTTTC.

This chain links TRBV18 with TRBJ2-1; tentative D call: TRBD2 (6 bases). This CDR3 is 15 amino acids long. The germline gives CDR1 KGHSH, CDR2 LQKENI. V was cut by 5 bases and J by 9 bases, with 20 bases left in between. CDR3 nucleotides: TGTGCCAGCTCAAGGGGACTCCCCGCGTGGAGTGAGCAGTTCTTC. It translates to CASSRGLPAWSEQFF.

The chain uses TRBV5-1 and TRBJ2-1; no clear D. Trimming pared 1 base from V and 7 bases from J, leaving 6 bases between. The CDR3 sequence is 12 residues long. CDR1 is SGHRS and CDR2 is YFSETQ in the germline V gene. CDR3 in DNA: TGCGCCAGCAGCTTGAACTTGAATGAGCAGTTCTTC. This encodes CASSLNLNEQFF.

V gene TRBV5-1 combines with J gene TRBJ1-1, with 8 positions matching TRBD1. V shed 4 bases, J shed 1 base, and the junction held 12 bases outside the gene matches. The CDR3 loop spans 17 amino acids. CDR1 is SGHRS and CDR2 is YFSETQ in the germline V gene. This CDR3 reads CASSLDSGTGSNTEAFF. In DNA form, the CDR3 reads TGCGCCAGCAGCCTGGATTCCGGGACAGGATCGAACACTGAAGCTTTCTTT.

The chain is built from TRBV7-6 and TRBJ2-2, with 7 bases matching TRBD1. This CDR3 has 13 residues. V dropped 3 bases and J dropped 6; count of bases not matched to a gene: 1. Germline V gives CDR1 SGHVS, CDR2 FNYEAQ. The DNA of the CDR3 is TGTGCCAGCAGCTTTACAGGGGCCGGGGAGCTGTTTTTT. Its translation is CASSFTGAGELFF.

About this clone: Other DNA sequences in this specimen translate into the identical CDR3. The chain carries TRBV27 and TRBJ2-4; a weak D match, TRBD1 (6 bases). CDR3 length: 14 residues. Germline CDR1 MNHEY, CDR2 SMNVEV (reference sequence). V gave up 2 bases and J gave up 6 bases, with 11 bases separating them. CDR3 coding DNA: TGTGCCAGCAGTTTAGTTAGGGGGTTAAACATTCAGTACTTC. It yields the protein CASSLVRGLNIQYF.

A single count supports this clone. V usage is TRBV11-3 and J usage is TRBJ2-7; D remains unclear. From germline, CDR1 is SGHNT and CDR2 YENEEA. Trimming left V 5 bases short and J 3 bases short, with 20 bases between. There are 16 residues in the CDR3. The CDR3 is CASSPLEYGRDYEQYF. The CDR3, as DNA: TGTGCCAGCAGCCCGCTGGAATACGGGCGAGACTACGAGCAGTACTTC.

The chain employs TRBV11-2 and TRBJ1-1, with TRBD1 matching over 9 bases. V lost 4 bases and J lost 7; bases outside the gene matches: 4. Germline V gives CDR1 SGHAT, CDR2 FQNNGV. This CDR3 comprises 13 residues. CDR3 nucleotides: TGTGCCAGCAGCTCGTGGACAGGGGTTGAAGCTTTCTTT. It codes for CASSSWTGVEAFF.

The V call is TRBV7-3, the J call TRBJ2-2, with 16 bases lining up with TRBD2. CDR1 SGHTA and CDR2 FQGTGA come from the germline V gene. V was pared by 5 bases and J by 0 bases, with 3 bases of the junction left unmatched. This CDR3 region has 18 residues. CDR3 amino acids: CASSPGTSGRANTGELFF. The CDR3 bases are TGTGCCAGCAGCCCTGGGACTAGCGGGAGGGCGAACACCGGGGAGCTGTTTTTT.

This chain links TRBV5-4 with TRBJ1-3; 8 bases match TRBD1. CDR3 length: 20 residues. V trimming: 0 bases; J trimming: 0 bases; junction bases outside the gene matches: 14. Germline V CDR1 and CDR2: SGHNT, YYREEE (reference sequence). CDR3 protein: CASSLEGTGASDYSGNTIYF. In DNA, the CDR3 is TGTGCCAGCAGCTTGGAAGGGACAGGCGCCTCAGATTACTCTGGAAACACCATATATTTT. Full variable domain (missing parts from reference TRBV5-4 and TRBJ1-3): ETGVTQSPTHLIKTRGQQVTLRCSSQSGHNTVSWYQQALGQGPQFIFQYYREEENGRGNFPPRFSGLQFPNYSSELNVNALELDDSALYLCASSLEGTGASDYSGNTIYFGEGSWLTVV.

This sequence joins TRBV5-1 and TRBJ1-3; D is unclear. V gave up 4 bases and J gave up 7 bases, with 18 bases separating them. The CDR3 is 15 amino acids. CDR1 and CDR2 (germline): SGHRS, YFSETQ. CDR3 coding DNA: TGCGCCAGCAGCACGGACGGCGGACTGGGGAACACCATATATTTT. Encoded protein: CASSTDGGLGNTIYF.

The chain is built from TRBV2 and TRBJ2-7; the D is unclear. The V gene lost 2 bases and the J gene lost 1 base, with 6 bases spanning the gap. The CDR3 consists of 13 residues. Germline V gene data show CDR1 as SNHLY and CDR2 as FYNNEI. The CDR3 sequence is CASSETDSYEQYF. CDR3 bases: TGTGCCAGCAGTGAAACCGATTCCTACGAGCAGTACTTC. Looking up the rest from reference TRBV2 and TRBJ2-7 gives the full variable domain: EPEVTQTPSHQVTQMGQEVILRCVPISNHLYFYWYRQILGQKVEFLVSFYNNEISEKSEIFDDQFSVERPDGSNFTLKIRSTKLEDSAMYFCASSETDSYEQYFGPGTRLTVT.

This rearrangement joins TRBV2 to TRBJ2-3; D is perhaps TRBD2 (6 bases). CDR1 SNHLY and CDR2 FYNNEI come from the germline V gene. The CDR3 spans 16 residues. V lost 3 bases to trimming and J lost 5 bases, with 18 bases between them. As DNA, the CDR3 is TGTGCCAGCAGTGATGAACGGGGGTCCGGTGGAGATACGCAGTATTTT. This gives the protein CASSDERGSGGDTQYF.